This section outlines one T cell receptor (beta chain) sequence together with its context. The antigen this receptor binds is unknown. The input lacks base qualities; no much larger clone sits a single base away. This record comes from a study of PD-1 blockade in classical Hodgkin lymphoma (dated by TCRdb to 2020 to 2022). Looking at the study overall: The study used TCR beta sequencing and CyTOF to define a peripheral blood immune signature of response to PD-1 blockade in classical Hodgkin lymphoma.

On the study overall, not on this receptor specifically: The study was limited to a single clinical trial cohort, and causes of repertoire differences, possibly disease activity or prior therapy, remained undefined. Newly diagnosed patients were reported to have lower baseline TCR diversity than healthy donors, and relapsed/refractory patients were reported to have lower baseline TCR diversity still.

Genomic DNA was extracted with the Qiagen DNeasy kit from unsorted PBMCs and from negatively selected CD4+ and CD8+ fractions. Amplification of TCR beta CDR3 regions was done by immunoSEQ multiplex PCR with primers that anneal to V and J segments. A synthetic immune receptor repertoire was used to minimize amplification bias, and any remaining bias was removed computationally after sequencing. In the authors' own workflow: Repertoire diversity was quantified as the Shannon entropy index using custom Python scripts. Unsorted, CD4+ and CD8+ repertoires were analyzed separately, except in combined analyses where CD4+ and CD8+ sequences were merged in silico. In TCRdb, the immuneACCESS table is reduced to in-frame sequences with V and J assigned. These tables do not hold every clone; where another copy was compared, an unresolved V gene accounts for under half, and the others remain unexplained. From that table come the V and J calls and clone size; the DNA was used to work out D and trimming. Here the sample has 20,000 to 25,000 clones; 94% occur a single time. The ten largest make up over 4.5% of the sample.

What this sample's time point label stands for: newly diagnosed, previously untreated cHL patient sample. To serve as a comparison group for the relapsed/refractory trial patients, PBMCs were sequenced from patients with newly diagnosed, previously untreated classical Hodgkin lymphoma. After peripheral blood was drawn into 8 mL Vacutainer Cell Preparation Tubes, PBMCs were isolated by centrifugation and then cryopreserved. V has 3 bases trimmed and J has 1 base trimmed; junction bases matching no gene number 4. The CDR3, from cysteine to phenylalanine, totals 16 residues. This entry keeps only the CDR3 DNA: 48 bases, framed from base 1. CDR1 and CDR2 were assigned from the germline V gene as SGHAT and FQNNGV.

The material sequenced was peripheral blood mononuclear cells (PBMCs). The chain is encoded by TRBV11-2 joined to TRBJ2-1; 9 of the junction bases match TRBD2. The TCR sequence derives from a human donor with classical Hodgkin lymphoma. The base sequence is TGTGCCAGCAGCTTCCGGACTAGCGAATCCTACAATGAGCAGTTCTTC. Translated, it gives CASSFRTSESYNEQFF. The reference TRBV11-2 and TRBJ2-1 proteins fill in what lies around the CDR3, so the full variable domain reads EAGVAQSPRYKIIEKRQSVAFWCNPISGHATLYWYQQILGQGPKLLIQFQNNGVVDDSQLPKDRFSAERLKGVDSTLKIQPAKLEDSAVYLCASSFRTSESYNEQFFGPGTRLTVL.